The 31 T cell receptor beta chains below were found in one sample sequenced in a study of blood T cell repertoires in COVID-19. Method: immunoSEQ multiplex PCR; TCRdb's copy keeps in-frame clones and lacks some. Here the sample spans hundreds of thousands of clones, roughly nine tenths being singletons. The sequenced material came from peripheral blood. Source of these receptors: a man between 18 and 35 years old with active or convalescent COVID-19.

This chain uses TRBV5-1 with TRBJ2-1, with 9 bases that match TRBD1. The CDR3 sequence is 15 residues long. V shed 2 bases and J 2 bases; nucleotides not matched to a gene: 2. Germline-derived CDR1 and CDR2 are SGHRS and YFSETQ. The CDR3 protein is CASSFTGGPYNEQFF. CDR3 nucleotide sequence: TGCGCCAGCAGCTTCACAGGGGGCCCCTACAATGAGCAGTTCTTC.

The rearrangement joins TRBV19 to TRBJ1-5; a possible D gene is TRBD1 (5 bases). This CDR3 contains 16 residues. CDR1 and CDR2 from the germline V gene are LNHDA and SQIVND (reference sequence). The germline V and J ends were trimmed by 6 bases and 4 bases, with 19 bases remaining between them. As DNA, the CDR3 is TGTGCCAGTAGGAACGGGAGAGCGGGGCCAAATCAGCCCCAGCATTTT. Its translation is CASRNGRAGPNQPQHF.

The chain uses TRBV6-1 and TRBJ1-4, with D possibly being TRBD1 (5 bases). The CDR3 is 15 residues long. The germline V and J ends were trimmed by 5 bases and 5 bases, with 15 bases remaining between them. In germline, CDR1 is MNHNS, CDR2 SASEGT. As DNA, the CDR3 is TGTGCCAGCAGTAGCAGGCAGGGTGTGAATGAAAAACTGTTTTTT. This encodes CASSSRQGVNEKLFF.

Written as DNA, the CDR3 is TGTGCCAGCAGATCAATTAGCGGGGGGAAAAATGAGCAGTTCTTC. This translates into CASRSISGGKNEQFF. This chain uses TRBV7-2 with TRBJ2-1; TRBD2 aligns across 10 bases. Trimming cost V 6 bases and J 7 bases; bases outside gene matches: 9. Germline CDR1 is SGHTA and CDR2 is FQGNSA. This CDR3 region has 15 residues.

The chain links TRBV5-1 to TRBJ2-7; 7 bases line up with TRBD2. Germline V CDR1 and CDR2: SGHRS, YFSETQ. V lost 0 bases to trimming and J lost 4 bases; unmatched junction nucleotides: 10. CDR3 size: 16 residues. The CDR3 DNA follows: TGCGCCAGCAGCTTGGCCGGGAGGAAGGAGCCTTACGAGCAGTACTTC. Its translation is CASSLAGRKEPYEQYF.

This sequence joins TRBV11-2 and TRBJ2-1, with D maybe TRBD1 (5 bases). The CDR3 contains 13 residues. Per germline, CDR1 SGHAT and CDR2 FQNNGV. Deletions cut 2 bases from V and 7 bases from J, with 9 bases between. CDR3 sequence reads: CASSLSTENEQFF. CDR3 in DNA: TGTGCCAGCAGCTTATCGACAGAGAATGAGCAGTTCTTC. The full variable domain, with the rest looked up from reference TRBV11-2 and TRBJ2-1, is EAGVAQSPRYKIIEKRQSVAFWCNPISGHATLYWYQQILGQGPKLLIQFQNNGVVDDSQLPKDRFSAERLKGVDSTLKIQPAKLEDSAVYLCASSLSTENEQFFGPGTRLTVL.

J is TRBJ2-3 and V is TRBV20-1; D may be TRBD2 (5 bases). V lost 6 bases and J 0 bases, leaving 13 bases between the germline ends. Looked up from germline, CDR1 is DFQATT and CDR2 is SNEGSKA (reference sequence). There are 14 residues in the CDR3. As DNA, the CDR3 is TGCAGTGCGAGTTCGCAGCGGAGCACAGATACGCAGTATTTT. It encodes CSASSQRSTDTQYF.

The genes are TRBV28 and TRBJ2-1, with 10 bases aligning to TRBD2. Germline values: CDR1 MDHEN, CDR2 SYDVKM. CDR3 length: 14 residues. Trimming cost V 5 bases and J 6 bases; bases outside gene matches: 4. CDR3 nucleotides: TGTGCCAGCAGTCCGTTAGCGGGAGGCAATGAGCAGTTCTTC. Its protein product is CASSPLAGGNEQFF.

The genes are TRBV18 and TRBJ2-5; D is perhaps TRBD2 (6 bases). Trimming stripped 4 bases from V and 5 bases from J, with 14 bases between. The CDR3 totals 14 residues. In germline, CDR1 is KGHSH, CDR2 LQKENI. CDR3 in amino acids: CASSQGLSGETQYF. The CDR3 nucleotides read TGTGCCAGCTCACAGGGACTCTCGGGGGAGACCCAGTACTTC.

The chain couples TRBV28 to TRBJ2-1; no clear D gene. In germline, CDR1 is MDHEN, CDR2 SYDVKM. This CDR3 has 14 residues. V lost 2 bases, J lost 4 bases, and 9 bases lay in between. The CDR3 loop reads CASSLVSLYNEQFF. The DNA for the CDR3 is TGTGCCAGCAGTTTAGTGTCCCTATACAATGAGCAGTTCTTC.

About this clone itself: The sample contains more than one DNA sequence encoding this CDR3. V and J are TRBV18 and TRBJ2-3; TRBD2 agrees at 10 bases. CDR1 is KGHSH, CDR2 LQKENI, per germline. This CDR3 region has 15 residues. The junction had 3 bases not matched to a gene; V was cut back by 3 bases and J by 3 bases. CDR3: CASSPLAGETDTQYF. CDR3 nucleotides: TGTGCCAGCTCACCTCTAGCGGGAGAGACAGATACGCAGTATTTT.

The V gene is TRBV7-6, the J gene TRBJ1-2; D unresolved. Trimming took 8 bases from V and 4 from J, leaving 8 bases between them. The CDR3 spans 11 residues. The germline gives CDR1 SGHVS, CDR2 FNYEAQ. CDR3 in amino acids: CASGGSYGYTF. The CDR3 DNA sequence: TGTGCCAGCGGCGGGAGCTATGGCTACACCTTC.

The chain couples TRBV5-1 to TRBJ2-7, with 9 bases fitting TRBD2. CDR1 and CDR2 (germline): SGHRS, YFSETQ. V was clipped by 5 bases and J by 7 bases; unmatched bases: 10. CDR3 size: 14 residues. CDR3 protein: CASSGSGSLGEQYF. In DNA, the CDR3 is TGCGCCAGCAGTGGTAGCGGGAGTTTAGGTGAGCAGTACTTC.

The gene calls are TRBV28 and TRBJ2-3, with 13 bases that match TRBD2. The ends lost 6 bases at V and 2 bases at J; junction bases unmatched: 11. The CDR3 contains 18 residues. Germline V CDR1 and CDR2: MDHEN, SYDVKM. The CDR3 loop reads CASSLRTSGRWATDTQYF. The CDR3 DNA follows: TGTGCCAGCAGCTTGAGGACTAGCGGGAGATGGGCCACAGATACGCAGTATTTT.

V is TRBV29-1 and J is TRBJ1-6; D is ambiguous. The CDR3 runs 18 residues. Germline-derived CDR1 and CDR2 are SQVTM and ANQGSEA. The ends were cut back, 8 bases at V and 10 bases at J, with 33 bases in the middle. CDR3 loop: CSPKKTLVEGERESPLHF. As DNA, the CDR3 is TGCAGCCCTAAAAAGACCCTCGTGGAGGGCGAGCGAGAATCACCCCTCCACTTT. Drawing the rest from reference TRBV29-1 and TRBJ1-6, the complete variable domain is SAVISQKPSRDICQRGTSLTIQCQVDSQVTMMFWYRQQPGQSLTLIATANQGSEATYESGFVIDKFPISRPNLTFSTLTVSNMSPEDSSIYLCSPKKTLVEGERESPLHFGNGTRLTVT.

The genes are TRBV6-5 and TRBJ1-3; no firm D call. Trimming removed 6 bases from V and 3 bases from J, with 15 bases in between. This CDR3 is built from 15 residues. CDR1 is MNHEY and CDR2 is SVGAGI in the germline V gene. This CDR3 reads CASRPAGAGGNTIYF. The DNA for the CDR3 is TGTGCCAGCAGGCCCGCCGGAGCTGGTGGAAACACCATATATTTT.

The chain combines TRBV15 with TRBJ2-7, with 7 bases matching TRBD2. Germline values: CDR1 LNHNV, CDR2 YYDKDF (reference sequence). The CDR3 is 16 amino acids. Losses at the gene ends were 3 bases for V and 5 bases for J; bases not matched to a gene: 13. The CDR3 loop reads CATSRGVSAGDNEQYF. The CDR3 DNA sequence: TGTGCCACCAGCAGGGGCGTTTCGGCGGGAGATAACGAGCAGTACTTC.

The chain combines TRBV3-1 (or the pseudogene TRBV3-2) with TRBJ2-2; 13 nucleotides agree with TRBD2. This CDR3 contains 18 residues. After removal of 4 bases from V and 2 bases from J, the junction contained 7 bases not matched to a gene. The germline V gene encodes CDR1 LGHDT and CDR2 YNNKEL (reference sequence). In DNA form, the CDR3 reads TGTGCCAGCAGCCGCCACGGACTAGCGGGAGCCAACACCGGGGAGCTGTTTTTT. Its translation: CASSRHGLAGANTGELFF.

This sequence joins TRBV6-5 and TRBJ1-1; D perhaps matches TRBD1 (6 bases). Germline V gene lookup returns CDR1 MNHEY and CDR2 SVGAGI. Between the trimmed V and J ends, which lost 8 bases and 0 bases, there was a span of 10 bases. The CDR3 covers 13 residues. The CDR3: CASSRGMNTEAFF. As DNA, the CDR3 is TGTGCCAGCTCTAGGGGGATGAACACTGAAGCTTTCTTT.

The gene calls are TRBV7-2 and TRBJ2-1; 7 positions match TRBD1. Germline CDR1 SGHTA, CDR2 FQGNSA. Trimming took 9 bases from V and 4 from J; bases not matched to a gene: 9. This CDR3 contains 14 residues. In DNA form, the CDR3 reads TGTGCCAGATTAGATCGGGACAGTTACAATGAGCAGTTCTTC. This sequence encodes CARLDRDSYNEQFF.

J is TRBJ2-3 and V is TRBV9; TRBD2 agrees at 7 bases. Germline-derived CDR1 and CDR2 are SGDLS and YYNGEE. The CDR3 has 14 residues. V lost 4 bases to trimming and J lost 1 base; unmatched junction nucleotides: 3. CDR3 in amino acids: CASSLGGGTDTQYF. Here the CDR3 DNA reads TGTGCCAGCAGCCTGGGGGGGGGCACAGATACGCAGTATTTT.

This sequence joins TRBV19 and TRBJ1-2; D is unresolved. Per the germline V gene, CDR1 is LNHDA and CDR2 is SQIVND (reference sequence). The CDR3 contains 13 residues. V lost 7 bases and J lost 3, with 12 bases in between. CDR3 sequence: CASTKSDYYGYTF. The CDR3, as DNA: TGTGCCAGTACCAAGTCAGACTACTATGGCTACACCTTC.

The chain joins TRBV18 to TRBJ2-2; no firm D call. The germline V gene encodes CDR1 KGHSH and CDR2 LQKENI. CDR3 length: 14 residues. V lost 2 bases and J 4 bases, leaving 8 bases between the germline ends. The CDR3 sequence: CASSPSRSTGELFF. CDR3 DNA: TGTGCCAGCTCACCATCTAGAAGCACCGGGGAGCTGTTTTTT.

The rearrangement links TRBV5-1 to TRBJ1-5, with a weak D call TRBD1 (6 bases). V was cut by 5 bases and J by 3 bases, with 15 bases left in between. The germline CDR1 and CDR2 sequences are SGHRS and YFSETQ. CDR3 length equals 15 residues. The chain's CDR3 is CASSPQPGDNQPQHF. DNA for the CDR3: TGCGCCAGCAGTCCACAGCCAGGGGACAATCAGCCCCAGCATTTT.

The chain links TRBV28 to TRBJ1-5; D perhaps matches TRBD1 (5 bases). The V and J ends lost 6 bases and 3 bases respectively, with 12 bases between them. The CDR3 has 14 amino acids. Germline CDR1 MDHEN, CDR2 SYDVKM. The CDR3 reads CASSRQQYNQPQHF. The CDR3 DNA follows: TGTGCCAGCAGCAGACAGCAATACAATCAGCCCCAGCATTTT.

The gene calls are TRBV11-1 and TRBJ2-7; 10 bases align to TRBD2. CDR1 and CDR2 (germline): SGHAT, FQDESV (reference sequence). This CDR3 has 15 amino acids. Trimming cost V 5 bases and J 2 bases; bases outside gene matches: 6. The CDR3 protein is CASSTGLAGAYEQYF. Written as DNA, the CDR3 is TGTGCCAGCAGCACGGGGCTAGCGGGAGCCTACGAGCAGTACTTC.

This clone was picked up a small number of times. The gene calls are TRBV9 and TRBJ1-2; D is uncertain. The CDR3 totals 15 residues. V lost 0 bases and J 0 bases, leaving 9 bases between the germline ends. Germline V lookup: CDR1 SGDLS, CDR2 YYNGEE. The CDR3 DNA follows: TGTGCCAGCAGCGTAGGGGCAGATACTAACTATGGCTACACCTTC. Protein: CASSVGADTNYGYTF.

This clone was counted once. The chain uses TRBV9 and TRBJ1-1, with D possibly matching TRBD1 (5 bases). V shed 0 bases and J shed 11 bases, with 11 bases lying between them. The CDR3 runs 12 residues. In germline, CDR1 is SGDLS, CDR2 YYNGEE. The CDR3 DNA follows: TGTGCCAGCAGCGTAGGGCAGGGCGAGGCTTTCTTT. This codes for CASSVGQGEAFF. Based on the CDR3 plus reference TRBV9 and TRBJ1-1, the full variable domain is DSGVTQTPKHLITATGQRVTLRCSPRSGDLSVYWYQQSLDQGLQFLIQYYNGEERAKGNILERFSAQQFPDLHSELNLSSLELGDSALYFCASSVGQGEAFFGQGTRLTVV.

The V and J genes are TRBV29-1 and TRBJ2-7; D uncertain. This CDR3 has 14 residues. Germline-derived CDR1 and CDR2 are SQVTM and ANQGSEA. Deletions cut 0 bases from V and 0 bases from J, with 9 bases between. DNA for the CDR3: TGCAGCGTTGAAGATGAGACAAGCTCCTACGAGCAGTACTTC. Translated, it gives CSVEDETSSYEQYF.

The chain links TRBV7-9 to TRBJ1-5, with no clear D. V lost 3 bases and J lost 8, with 11 bases in between. This CDR3 spans 13 amino acids. Germline CDR1 and CDR2: SEHNR and FQNEAQ (reference sequence). The DNA of the CDR3 is TGTGCCAGCAGCTTCTCTGACATAGAGCCCCAGCATTTT. Amino acid sequence: CASSFSDIEPQHF.

The genes are TRBV10-1 and TRBJ2-2; TRBD1 aligns across 8 bases. The CDR3 has 14 amino acids. V trimming: 4 bases; J trimming: 6 bases; junction bases outside the gene matches: 4. CDR1 WNHNN and CDR2 SYGVQD come from the germline V gene (reference sequence). The CDR3 reads CASSGQGASGELFF. The CDR3 DNA reads as TGCGCCAGCAGTGGTCAGGGGGCATCCGGGGAGCTGTTTTTT.